This T cell receptor beta chain is from a study of blood T cell repertoires in COVID-19. With 6 bases clipped from V and 6 bases from J, the junction kept 7 bases outside the gene matches. The CDR3 is 14 amino acids. Germline lookup yields CDR1 MNHEY and CDR2 SMNVEV (reference sequence). This clone was counted only a few times. In Seattle, patients joined the study during active infection and were tracked longitudinally. Original methodology: Nucleated cell number was recorded as an estimate derived from reference gene primer amplification. Profiling relied on immunoSEQ multiplex PCR, and the TCRdb table lists in-frame clones only, not all of them. Clone size and the V and J calls come from that table; the DNA yielded D and trimming. The table includes some 180,000 clones, more than 80% detected once.

This chain links TRBV27 with TRBJ2-2; 7 bases map to TRBD1. The source material was peripheral blood. The source is a woman between 35 and 50 years old with COVID-19, enrolled during active disease. CDR3 in amino acids: CASRLRGGPGELFF. The DNA for the CDR3 is TGTGCCAGCAGACTAAGAGGGGGCCCCGGGGAGCTGTTTTTT.